Sequencing of this T cell receptor (beta chain) was carried out in a study of a mutant IDH1 vaccine in newly diagnosed glioma. Whole-study context: Treated patients had a mean age of 40.4 years and a sex split that was roughly 60% male and about 40% female. Previous care, which was radiotherapy, temozolomide, or both, most often involved both.

Whole-study results and caveats: The occurrence of vaccine-induced immune responses was seen in around 92% of patients.

Time point meaning: week 23, last vaccination. Topical imiquimod was applied with each vaccine dose, which held 300 ug of mutant IDH1 20-mer peptide. Astrocytomas that were new, WHO grade 3 or 4, IDH1-mutant and ATRX-lost were present in the donors. Assay used: immunoSEQ multiplex PCR; TCRdb lists only in-frame clones, some missing. The data contain roughly 74,000 clones, about 85% of them singletons. Notes on this clone: What it binds is not known.

The CDR3 loop spans 14 amino acids. Germline V lookup: CDR1 MNHEY, CDR2 SVGAGI. V lost 7 bases and J 0 bases, leaving 12 bases between the germline ends. The chain carries TRBV6-5 and TRBJ1-1, with unresolved D. Sequenced here: PBMCs, sampled from a glioma patient whose treatment included an IDH1 peptide vaccine. This TCR came from a woman in her forties or fifties with glioma. The CDR3 DNA reads as TGTGCCAGCAACCGACTCTCTATGAACACTGAAGCTTTCTTT. Protein sequence: CASNRLSMNTEAFF.